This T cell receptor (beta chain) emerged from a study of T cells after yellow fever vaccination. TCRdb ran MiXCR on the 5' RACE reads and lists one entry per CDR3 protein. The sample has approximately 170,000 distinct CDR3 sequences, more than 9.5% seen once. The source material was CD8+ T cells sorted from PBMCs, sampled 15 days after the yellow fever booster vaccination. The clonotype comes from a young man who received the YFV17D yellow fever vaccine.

The CDR3 region is CAIRDRRSVDTQYF. In nucleotides, the CDR3 is TGTGCCATCAGGGACCGCCGTTCTGTAGATACGCAGTATTTT. This rearrangement joins TRBV10-3 to TRBJ2-3; D ambiguous. The V end lost 6 bases, the J end lost 5 bases, and 15 bases lay between the germline ends. Germline V gives CDR1 ENHRY, CDR2 SYGVKD. The CDR3 runs 14 residues.